The clone carrying this TCR beta chain was picked up many times. The CDR3 contains 15 residues. The V gene's germline CDR1 is MNHEY and CDR2 SMNVEV (reference sequence). Losses at the gene ends were 3 bases for V and 3 bases for J; bases not matched to a gene: 7. Amplified regions were TCR beta CDR3 sequences from RNA transcripts. When the TCR CDR3 underwent first-round RT-PCR, the HTBI primer set was used. Each CDR3 protein gets one entry after TCRdb re-called the multiplex PCR reads with MiXCR. This sample carries roughly 560,000 distinct CDR3 sequences, 14% to 15% of them seen once, and the ten largest clones take about 4%. This specimen belongs to a study of T cells in Graves' hyperthyroidism and ophthalmopathy.

The sequence came from a middle-aged woman with Graves' ophthalmopathy. The chain combines TRBV27 with TRBJ1-1; 7 bases are a match to TRBD1. The sequenced sample was blood. The CDR3 sequence: CASSLIGGRDTEAFF. In DNA, the CDR3 is TGTGCCAGCAGTTTGATAGGGGGCCGAGACACTGAAGCTTTCTTT.